This T cell receptor (beta chain) was obtained from a study of T cells after somatic rescue of genetic block. Profiling relied on immunoSEQ multiplex PCR, and the TCRdb table lists in-frame clones only, not all of them. The table has 13,000 to 15,000 clones, 72% seen once. This clone was counted a few times. Germline V gene lookup returns CDR1 MDHEN and CDR2 SYDVKM. The CDR3 spans 14 residues. Trimming removed 5 bases at V and 4 bases at J, with 11 bases between. The V call is TRBV28, the J call TRBJ1-4; unclear D gene. This clonotype was obtained from a boy younger than 18. The sample comprised peripheral blood mononuclear cells (PBMCs). For the CDR3, the DNA is TGTGCCAGCAGTGGCCAGACCCATAATGAAAAACTGTTTTTT. Translated, it gives CASSGQTHNEKLFF. The whole variable domain, remainder taken from reference TRBV28 and TRBJ1-4, is DVKVTQSSRYLVKRTGEKVFLECVQDMDHENMFWYRQDPGLGLRLIYFSYDVKMKEKGDIPEGYSVSREKKERFSLILESASTNQTSMYLCASSGQTHNEKLFFGSGTQLSVL.